This T cell receptor beta chain stems from a study of tumor-infiltrating lymphocytes in primary liver carcinoma. Between the trimmed V and J ends, which lost 7 bases and 2 bases, there was a span of 12 bases. This CDR3 has 14 amino acids. This clonotype was recorded at least ten times. Both blood RNA, taken from unsorted whole blood, and germline DNA were extracted. With a constant-region primer, TCR beta cDNA was made from approximately 510 ng of total RNA. Investigators got TCR beta libraries out of three nested multiplex PCR rounds, done with slightly modified ARM-PCR. The two initial PCR rounds, nine to eleven cycles each, used TRBV1-TRBV30 forward and C-beta reverse primers. TCRdb re-derived calls from the multiplex PCR reads in MiXCR, one entry per CDR3 protein. Among roughly 330,000 distinct CDR3 sequences listed, less than 65% were seen once.

The receptor was derived from a man aged 35-49 years with primary liver carcinoma and hepatitis B virus infection. The chain joins TRBV12-3 or TRBV12-4 to TRBJ1-5; D unclear. The specimen was peripheral blood. The CDR3 is CASTTNSGNQPQHF. CDR3 sequence (DNA): TGTGCCAGCACGACGAATTCGGGCAATCAGCCCCAGCATTTT.